This TCR beta chain comes out of a study of beta chain features in type 1 diabetes. The study's findings and limits: PCR might favor shorter templates, equally in patients and controls. More deletions and fewer insertions at VDJ junctions were found in patients with type 1 diabetes. TCRB CDR3 length was moderately but significantly reduced in all four CD4+ subsets of Type 1 diabetes patients. Cells carrying high TCR expression could end up over-represented when cDNA is sequenced.

Worth noting for this clone: Its specificity is not known.

The CDR3 is 15 amino acids. Germline V gene sequence: CDR1 MNHNS, CDR2 SASEGT. V shed 6 bases and J shed 0 bases, with 12 bases lying between them. Of the isolated RNA, all was reverse transcribed, and so the sequenced material was expressed TCRB transcripts. Sequenced by immunoSEQ multiplex PCR; TCRdb stores in-frame clones only, minus some. The sample lists 500,000 to 800,000 clones; around 12% were seen once. Sampling consisted of one heparinised blood draw per donor, averaging around 100 mL. The specimen was naive CD4+ T cells from blood. The TCR was taken from a man aged 25-45 years with type 1 diabetes. The rearrangement uses TRBV6-1 and TRBJ2-1, with D perhaps matching TRBD1 (5 bases). The CDR3 here is CASRVGRGSYNEQFF. The CDR3 bases are TGTGCCAGCAGAGTAGGAAGGGGCTCCTACAATGAGCAGTTCTTC.